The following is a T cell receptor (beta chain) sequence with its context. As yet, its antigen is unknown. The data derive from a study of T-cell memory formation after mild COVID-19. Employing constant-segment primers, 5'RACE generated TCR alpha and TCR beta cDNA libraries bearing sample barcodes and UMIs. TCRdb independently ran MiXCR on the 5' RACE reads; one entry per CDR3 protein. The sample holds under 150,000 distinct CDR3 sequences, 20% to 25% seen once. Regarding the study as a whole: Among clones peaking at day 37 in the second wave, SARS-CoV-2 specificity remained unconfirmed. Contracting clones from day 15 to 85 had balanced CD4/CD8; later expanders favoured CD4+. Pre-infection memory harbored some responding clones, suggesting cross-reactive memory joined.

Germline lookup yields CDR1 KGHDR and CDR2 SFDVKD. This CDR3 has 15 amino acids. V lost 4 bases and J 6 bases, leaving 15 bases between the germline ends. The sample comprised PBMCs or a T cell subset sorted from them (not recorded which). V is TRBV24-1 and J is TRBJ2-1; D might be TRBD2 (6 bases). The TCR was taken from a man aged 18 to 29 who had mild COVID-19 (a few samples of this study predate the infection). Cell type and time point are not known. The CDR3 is CATSERGTGPNEQFF. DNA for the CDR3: TGTGCCACCAGTGAACGCGGGACCGGCCCCAATGAGCAGTTCTTC.